This T cell receptor beta chain was recovered during a study of beta chain features in type 1 diabetes. Study-wide findings and caveats: TCRB CDR3s were moderately but significantly shorter in Type 1 diabetes patients in all four CD4+ subsets. Type 1 diabetes patients had VDJ junctions that carried fewer insertions and more deletions. With patients and controls alike, PCR might favor shorter templates to an equal degree.

TCRB transcripts that were expressed got sequenced, as all of the isolated RNA had been reverse transcribed. Clones were sequenced by immunoSEQ multiplex PCR, and TCRdb holds only the in-frame ones, with some missing. Here the sample spans over 600,000 clones, around an eighth being singletons. J gave up 6 bases and V 0 bases, and 1 base lay outside the gene matches. This CDR3 is 14 amino acids long. Germline V gene lookup returns CDR1 MDHEN and CDR2 SYDVKM. It was one heparinised blood draw, averaging about 116 mL, that each donor gave. Sorting of CD4+ naive, central memory, regulatory and stem cell-like memory cells was performed via CD45RO/CCR7/CD25/CD127/CD95/CD27. As to this clone: The target antigen is unknown.

Input material: naive CD4+ T cells from blood. The chain links TRBV28 to TRBJ2-1; the match to TRBD1 covers 8 bases. The sequence was obtained from a man aged 30-40 years with type 1 diabetes. The CDR3 sequence: CASSLWDRANEQFF. CDR3 nucleotide sequence: TGTGCCAGCAGTTTATGGGACAGGGCCAATGAGCAGTTCTTC.